Below are 21 T cell receptor beta chains sequenced from a single sample in a study of CD8+CD57+ T cells in acquired aplastic anemia. Genomic DNA served as template for TCR beta VDJ and CDR3 profiling. TCRdb ran MiXCR on the reads and lists one entry per CDR3 protein. The table shows 200,000 to 250,000 distinct CDR3 sequences, with 30% to 35% occurring only once. Input material: sorted CD4+, CD8+, or CD8+CD57+ T cells (not recorded which) from PBMCs. Receptors were obtained from a human donor in good health, serving as a control.

The V call is TRBV7-2, the J call TRBJ1-6; D is unclear. Trimming removed 1 base at V and 13 bases at J, with 8 bases between. From germline, CDR1 is SGHTA and CDR2 FQGNSA. The CDR3 has 12 amino acids. The DNA for the CDR3 is TGTGCCAGCAGCTTAGAGGCGGGGCCCCTCCACTTT. It yields the protein CASSLEAGPLHF.

This clonotype was picked up many times. The chain is built from TRBV7-2 and TRBJ2-1, with 13 bases lining up with TRBD2. V lost 0 bases to trimming and J lost 4 bases; unmatched junction nucleotides: 0. The CDR3 length is 16 residues. The germline gives CDR1 SGHTA, CDR2 FQGNSA. CDR3 loop: CASSLAGLAGYNEQFF. CDR3 sequence (DNA): TGTGCCAGCAGCTTAGCGGGACTAGCGGGGTACAATGAGCAGTTCTTC.

This clonotype was seen only a few times. The V gene is TRBV27, the J gene TRBJ1-1, with D unresolved. The germline gives CDR1 MNHEY, CDR2 SMNVEV (reference sequence). V was clipped by 2 bases and J by 1 base, with 5 bases between them. The CDR3 extends over 13 amino acids. CDR3 DNA sequence: TGTGCCAGCAGTTTACACAGGAACACTGAAGCTTTCTTT. This codes for CASSLHRNTEAFF.

This clonotype came up a few times. The chain uses TRBV7-8 and TRBJ1-2; D gene uncertain. CDR3 length: 15 residues. Trimming removed 1 base from V and 0 bases from J, with 9 bases in between. Germline V lookup: CDR1 SGHVS, CDR2 FQNEAQ. As DNA, the CDR3 is TGTGCCAGCAGCTTAGTAGCCGAAGCTAACTATGGCTACACCTTC. Protein: CASSLVAEANYGYTF.

The chain joins TRBV25-1 to TRBJ1-2, with 11 nucleotides matching TRBD1. This CDR3 is 16 amino acids long. After removal of 6 bases from V and 6 bases from J, the junction contained 12 bases not matched to a gene. Germline assignment: CDR1 MGHDK and CDR2 SYGVNS. The CDR3 bases are TGTGCCAGCAGGACCGAACGGACAGGGGGCTTTGATGGCTACACCTTC. This encodes CASRTERTGGFDGYTF.

This chain links TRBV6-5 with TRBJ1-5, with D possibly TRBD1 on 5 matching bases. V was pared by 3 bases and J by 6 bases, with 12 bases between. There are 14 residues in the CDR3. The germline V gene encodes CDR1 MNHEY and CDR2 SVGAGI. In nucleotides, the CDR3 is TGTGCCAGCAGTTATGTGGGGGTGAGTCAGCCCCAGCATTTT. Its protein is CASSYVGVSQPQHF.

With respect to this clonotype: The CDR3 does not end in the conserved phenylalanine or tryptophan, so this is likely a read error. The limits of the CDR3 on the DNA are not certain, so only TCRdb's listed CDR3 is given. This rearrangement joins TRBV2 to TRBJ2-1. The CDR3 extends over 8 residues, inclusive of both ends. Germline V CDR1 and CDR2: SNHLY, FYNNEI. CDR3 amino acids: CASSEGQQ.

The CDR3 protein is CSVESDRVYGYTF. In DNA form, the CDR3 reads TGCAGCGTTGAGTCGGACAGGGTCTATGGCTACACCTTC. The chain couples TRBV29-1 to TRBJ1-2; 8 positions agree with TRBD1. Germline V CDR1 and CDR2: SQVTM, ANQGSEA. Trimming took 3 bases from V and 4 from J; bases not matched to a gene: 4. CDR3 length: 13 amino acids.

This chain connects TRBV5-1 to TRBJ1-5, with a weak D call TRBD1 (5 bases). From germline, CDR1 is SGHRS and CDR2 YFSETQ. Trimming stripped 7 bases from V and 0 bases from J, with 14 bases between. This CDR3 is built from 15 residues. The chain's CDR3 is CASRLGGASNQPQHF. CDR3 bases: TGCGCCAGCCGACTGGGGGGAGCTAGCAATCAGCCCCAGCATTTT.

In DNA, the CDR3 is TGTGCCACCTCCCGGGACAGGGGATACGATGAGCAGTTCTTC. It specifies CATSRDRGYDEQFF. The chain couples TRBV15 to TRBJ2-1, with TRBD1 matching 10 bases. The CDR3 consists of 14 residues. V lost 8 bases to trimming and J lost 8 bases; unmatched junction nucleotides: 9. From germline, CDR1 is LNHNV and CDR2 YYDKDF (reference sequence).

This clonotype occurred a few times. V and J are TRBV11-2 and TRBJ1-1; D is ambiguous. V was clipped by 4 bases and J by 2 bases, with 20 bases between them. Germline lookup yields CDR1 SGHAT and CDR2 FQNNGV. The CDR3 covers 17 residues. CDR3 nucleotides: TGTGCCAGCAGCTATCCTATTACGGTACCGTTTAACACTGAAGCTTTCTTT. Translated: CASSYPITVPFNTEAFF.

This clonotype was counted only a few times. This may stem from a read error, because a much larger clone lies one nucleotide away. CDR3 protein: CSARGGDQCF. The CDR3 region has the DNA TGCAGTGCGAGAGGAGGGGACCAGTGCTTC. The genes are TRBV20-1 and TRBJ2-5; D is possibly TRBD2 (6 bases). This CDR3 contains 10 residues. Germline-derived CDR1 and CDR2 are DFQATT and SNEGSKA (reference sequence).

This clonotype was observed at least ten times. J is TRBJ1-6 and V is TRBV6-1; 8 bases match TRBD1. This CDR3 is built from 16 residues. J lost 8 bases, V lost 6 bases, and 12 bases had no gene match. Per the germline V gene, CDR1 is MNHNS and CDR2 is SASEGT. As DNA, the CDR3 is TGTGCCAGCAGGCCGACAGGGGCGTCTTCAGATTCACCCCTCCACTTT. This codes for CASRPTGASSDSPLHF.

This clonotype appeared many times. The J gene is TRBJ2-7, the V gene TRBV10-2, with D hard to call. The CDR3 runs 11 residues. With 5 bases removed from V and 3 bases from J, the gap between germline ends came to 5 bases. Germline V gives CDR1 WSHSY, CDR2 SAAADI. The chain's CDR3 is CASSTDYEQYF. For the CDR3, the DNA is TGCGCCAGCAGTACAGACTACGAGCAGTACTTC.

This clonotype was observed at least ten times. The chain recombines TRBV2 with TRBJ2-5, with D possibly being TRBD1 (5 bases). This CDR3 has 15 residues. Germline V CDR1 and CDR2: SNHLY, FYNNEI. Trimming stripped 7 bases from V and 1 base from J, with 16 bases between. CDR3 sequence: CASKWGSTFQETQYF. Here the CDR3 DNA reads TGTGCCAGCAAGTGGGGCTCTACGTTCCAAGAGACCCAGTACTTC.

This rearrangement joins TRBV18 to TRBJ1-5; 10 bases map to TRBD1. Germline V gene lookup returns CDR1 KGHSH and CDR2 LQKENI. The ends lost 6 bases at V and 4 bases at J; junction bases unmatched: 6. CDR3 size: 15 residues. CDR3 sequence (DNA): TGTGCCAGCTCCGGACAGGGGGGGGAAAATCAGCCCCAGCATTTT. Residues: CASSGQGGENQPQHF.

The chain recombines TRBV15 with TRBJ1-6; the D gene is possibly TRBD1 (5 bases). Germline V gene lookup returns CDR1 LNHNV and CDR2 YYDKDF (reference sequence). The CDR3 consists of 12 residues. This chain's CDR3 is CATTEVNSPLHF. For the CDR3, the DNA is TGTGCTACGACAGAAGTCAATTCACCCCTCCACTTT.

The CDR3 sequence is CASSISGTGYEQYF. The CDR3 nucleotides are TGTGCCAGCAGCATCTCTGGGACAGGTTACGAGCAGTACTTC. The rearrangement links TRBV5-8 to TRBJ2-7; 8 bases line up with TRBD1. The CDR3 covers 14 residues. The trim removed 4 bases at V and 4 bases at J, leaving 7 bases unmatched. CDR1 is SGHTS, CDR2 YDEGEE, per germline. Combining the CDR3 with reference TRBV5-8 and TRBJ2-7 gives the whole variable domain EAGVTQSPTHLIKTRGQQATLRCSPISGHTSVYWYQQALGLGLQFLLWYDEGEERNRGNFPPRFSGRQFPNYSSELNVNALELEDSALYLCASSISGTGYEQYFGPGTRLTVT.

This rearrangement joins TRBV27 to TRBJ1-5; D not resolved. The V gene's germline CDR1 is MNHEY and CDR2 SMNVEV (reference sequence). This CDR3 contains 15 residues. V lost 6 bases and J 9 bases, leaving 21 bases between the germline ends. The CDR3 sequence is CASSLKFTDHRPQHF. In nucleotides, the CDR3 is TGTGCCAGCAGCCTAAAATTTACGGACCATCGGCCCCAGCATTTT.

The rearrangement links TRBV18 to TRBJ1-2; TRBD1 matches at 11 bases. The CDR3 runs to 15 residues. J gave up 3 bases and V 2 bases, and 2 bases lay outside the gene matches. CDR1 KGHSH and CDR2 LQKENI come from the germline V gene. CDR3 in DNA: TGTGCCAGCTCACCAGGACAGGGGGCCTACTATGGCTACACCTTC. This translates into CASSPGQGAYYGYTF.

This rearrangement joins TRBV5-1 to TRBJ2-7; 9 nucleotides match TRBD1. The CDR3 totals 17 residues. CDR1 is SGHRS and CDR2 is YFSETQ in the germline V gene. The chain's CDR3 is CARSLAGQGGNTYEQYF. The CDR3 region has the DNA TGCGCTCGCAGCTTGGCGGGACAGGGAGGTAATACCTACGAGCAGTACTTC.